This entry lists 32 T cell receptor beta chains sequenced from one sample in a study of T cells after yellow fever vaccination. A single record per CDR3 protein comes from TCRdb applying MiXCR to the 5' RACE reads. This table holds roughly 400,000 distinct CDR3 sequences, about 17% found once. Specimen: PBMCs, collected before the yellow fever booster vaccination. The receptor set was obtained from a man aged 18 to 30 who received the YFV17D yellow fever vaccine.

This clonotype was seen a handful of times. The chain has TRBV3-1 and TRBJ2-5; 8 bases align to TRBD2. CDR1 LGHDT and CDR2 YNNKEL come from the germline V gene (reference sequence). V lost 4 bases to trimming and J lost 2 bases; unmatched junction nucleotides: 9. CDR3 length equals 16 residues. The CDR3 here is CASSREGSGVQETQYF. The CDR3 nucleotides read TGTGCCAGCAGCCGTGAGGGTAGCGGGGTACAAGAGACCCAGTACTTC.

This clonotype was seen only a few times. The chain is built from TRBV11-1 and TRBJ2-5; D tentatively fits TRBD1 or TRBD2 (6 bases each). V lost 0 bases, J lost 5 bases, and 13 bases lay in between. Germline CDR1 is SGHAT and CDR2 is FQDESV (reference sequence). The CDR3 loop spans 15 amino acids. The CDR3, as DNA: TGTGCCAGCAGCTTAGCGCAGGGGAGGCGGGAGACCCAGTACTTC. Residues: CASSLAQGRRETQYF.

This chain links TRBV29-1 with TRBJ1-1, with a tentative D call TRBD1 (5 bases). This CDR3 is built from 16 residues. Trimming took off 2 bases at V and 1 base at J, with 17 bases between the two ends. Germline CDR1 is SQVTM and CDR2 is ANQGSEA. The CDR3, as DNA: TGCAGCGTTGAACCCCCTCCCGGGGCGGGGAACACTGAAGCTTTCTTT. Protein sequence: CSVEPPPGAGNTEAFF.

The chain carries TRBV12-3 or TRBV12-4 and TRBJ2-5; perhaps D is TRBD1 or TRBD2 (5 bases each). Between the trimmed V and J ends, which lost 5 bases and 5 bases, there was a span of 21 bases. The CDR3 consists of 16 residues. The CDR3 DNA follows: TGTGCCAGCAGTCCCACCGGGACGTTGAGGCTCGAGACCCAGTACTTC. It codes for CASSPTGTLRLETQYF.

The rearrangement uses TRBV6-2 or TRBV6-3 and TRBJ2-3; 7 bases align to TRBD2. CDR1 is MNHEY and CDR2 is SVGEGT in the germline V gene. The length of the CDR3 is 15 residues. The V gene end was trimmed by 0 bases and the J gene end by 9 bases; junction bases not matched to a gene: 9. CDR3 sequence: CASSYSSSGSVTQYF. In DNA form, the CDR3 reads TGTGCCAGCAGTTACTCCTCTAGCGGTTCAGTGACGCAGTATTTT.

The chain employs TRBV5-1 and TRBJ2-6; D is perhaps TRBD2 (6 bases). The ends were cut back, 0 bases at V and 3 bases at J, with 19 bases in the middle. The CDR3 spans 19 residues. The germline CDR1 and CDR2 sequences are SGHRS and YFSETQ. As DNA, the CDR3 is TGCGCCAGCAGCTTGGGCGGACTAAGGGAAAACAGTGGGGCCAACGTCCTGACTTTC. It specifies CASSLGGLRENSGANVLTF. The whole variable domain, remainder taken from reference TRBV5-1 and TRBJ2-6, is KAGVTQTPRYLIKTRGQQVTLSCSPISGHRSVSWYQQTPGQGLQFLFEYFSETQRNKGNFPGRFSGRQFSNSRSEMNVSTLELGDSALYLCASSLGGLRENSGANVLTFGAGSRLTVL.

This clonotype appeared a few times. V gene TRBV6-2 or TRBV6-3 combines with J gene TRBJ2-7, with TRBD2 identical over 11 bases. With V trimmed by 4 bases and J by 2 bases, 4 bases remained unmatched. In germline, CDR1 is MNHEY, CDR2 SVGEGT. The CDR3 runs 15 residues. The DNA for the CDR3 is TGTGCCAGCAGTTTGGGACTAGCGGAGACCTACGAGCAGTACGTC. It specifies CASSLGLAETYEQYV.

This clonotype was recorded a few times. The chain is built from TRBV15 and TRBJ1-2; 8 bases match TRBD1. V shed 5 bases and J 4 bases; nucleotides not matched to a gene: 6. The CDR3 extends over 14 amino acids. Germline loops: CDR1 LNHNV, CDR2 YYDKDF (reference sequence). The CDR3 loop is CATSGQGAGYGYTF. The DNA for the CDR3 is TGTGCCACCAGCGGTCAGGGGGCTGGCTATGGCTACACCTTC. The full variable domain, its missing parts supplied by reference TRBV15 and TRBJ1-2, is DAMVIQNPRYQVTQFGKPVTLSCSQTLNHNVMYWYQQKSSQAPKLLFHYYDKDFNNEADTPDNFQSRRPNTSFCFLDIRSPGLGDTAMYLCATSGQGAGYGYTFGSGTRLTVV.

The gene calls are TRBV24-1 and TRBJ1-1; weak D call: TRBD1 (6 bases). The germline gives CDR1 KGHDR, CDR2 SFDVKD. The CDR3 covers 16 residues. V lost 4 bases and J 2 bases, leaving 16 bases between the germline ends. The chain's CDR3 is CATSDTGGGPNTEAFF. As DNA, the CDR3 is TGTGCCACCAGTGACACTGGGGGGGGGCCCAACACTGAAGCTTTCTTT.

The DNA for the CDR3 is TGCAGCGGACTAGCTTTGCGGGAGGAGCAGTTCTTC. Amino acid sequence: CSGLALREEQFF. The gene calls are TRBV29-1 and TRBJ2-1; 7 nucleotides align to TRBD2. CDR1 and CDR2 (germline): SQVTM, ANQGSEA. This CDR3 contains 12 residues. V dropped 7 bases and J dropped 10; count of bases not matched to a gene: 10.

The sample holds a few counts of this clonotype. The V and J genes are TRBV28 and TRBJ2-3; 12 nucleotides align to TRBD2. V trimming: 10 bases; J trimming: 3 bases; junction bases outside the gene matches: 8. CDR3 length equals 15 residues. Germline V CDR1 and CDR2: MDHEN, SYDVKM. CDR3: CATQLAGGSTDTQYF. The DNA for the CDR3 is TGTGCCACCCAACTAGCGGGGGGTTCGACAGATACGCAGTATTTT.

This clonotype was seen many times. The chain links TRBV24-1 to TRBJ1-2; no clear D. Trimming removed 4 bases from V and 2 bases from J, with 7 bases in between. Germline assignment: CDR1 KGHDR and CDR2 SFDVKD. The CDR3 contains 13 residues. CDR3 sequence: CATSEGSNYGYTF. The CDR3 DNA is TGTGCCACCAGTGAAGGTTCGAACTATGGCTACACCTTC.

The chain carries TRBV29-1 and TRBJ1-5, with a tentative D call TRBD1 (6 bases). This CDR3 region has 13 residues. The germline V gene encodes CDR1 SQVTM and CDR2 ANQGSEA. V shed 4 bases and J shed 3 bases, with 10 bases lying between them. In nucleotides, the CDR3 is TGCAGCGTTGGGGGACACGACAATCAGCCCCAGCATTTT. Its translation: CSVGGHDNQPQHF.

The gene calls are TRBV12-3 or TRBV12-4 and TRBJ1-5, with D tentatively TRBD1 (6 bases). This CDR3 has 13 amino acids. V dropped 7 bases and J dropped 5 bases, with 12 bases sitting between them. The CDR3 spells CASTPGQYQPQHF. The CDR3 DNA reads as TGTGCCAGCACCCCTGGACAGTATCAGCCCCAGCATTTT.

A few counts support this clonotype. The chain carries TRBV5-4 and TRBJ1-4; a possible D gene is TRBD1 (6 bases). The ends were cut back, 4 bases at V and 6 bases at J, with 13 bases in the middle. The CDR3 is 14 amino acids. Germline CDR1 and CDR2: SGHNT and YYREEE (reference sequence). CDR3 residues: CASSIGGMDEKLFF. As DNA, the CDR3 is TGTGCCAGCAGCATTGGGGGCATGGATGAAAAACTGTTTTTT.

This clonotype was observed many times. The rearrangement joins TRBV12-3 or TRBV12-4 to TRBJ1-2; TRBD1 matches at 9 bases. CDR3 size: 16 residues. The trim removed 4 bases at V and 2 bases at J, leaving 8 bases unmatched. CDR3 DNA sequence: TGTGCCAGCAGTTCCACTACCGGGACAGGGAACTATGGCTACACCTTC. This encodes CASSSTTGTGNYGYTF.

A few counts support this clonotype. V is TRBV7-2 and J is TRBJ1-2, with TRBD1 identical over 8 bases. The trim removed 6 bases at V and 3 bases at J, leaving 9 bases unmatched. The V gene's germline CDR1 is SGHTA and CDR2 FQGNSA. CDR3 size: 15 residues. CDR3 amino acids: CASSRHQGADYGYTF. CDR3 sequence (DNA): TGTGCCAGCAGTCGTCATCAGGGGGCGGACTATGGCTACACCTTC.

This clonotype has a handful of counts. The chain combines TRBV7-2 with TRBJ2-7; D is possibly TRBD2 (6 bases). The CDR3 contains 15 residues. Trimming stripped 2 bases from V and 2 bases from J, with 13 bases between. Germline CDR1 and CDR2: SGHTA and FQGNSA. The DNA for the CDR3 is TGTGCCAGCAGCTTATTGGGAGGTCGGGCCTACGAGCAGTACTTC. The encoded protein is CASSLLGGRAYEQYF.

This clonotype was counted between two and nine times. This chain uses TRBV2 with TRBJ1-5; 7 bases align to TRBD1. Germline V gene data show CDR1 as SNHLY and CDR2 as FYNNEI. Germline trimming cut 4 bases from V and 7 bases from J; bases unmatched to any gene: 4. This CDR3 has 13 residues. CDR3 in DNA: TGTGCCAGCAGTGCCACAGGGGAACAGCCCCAGCATTTT. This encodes CASSATGEQPQHF. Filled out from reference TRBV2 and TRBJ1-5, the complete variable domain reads EPEVTQTPSHQVTQMGQEVILRCVPISNHLYFYWYRQILGQKVEFLVSFYNNEISEKSEIFDDQFSVERPDGSNFTLKIRSTKLEDSAMYFCASSATGEQPQHFGDGTRLSIL.

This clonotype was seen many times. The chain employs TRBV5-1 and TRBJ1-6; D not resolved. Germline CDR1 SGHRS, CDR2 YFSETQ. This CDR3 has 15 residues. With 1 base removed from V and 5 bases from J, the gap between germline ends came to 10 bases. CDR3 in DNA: TGCGCCAGCAGCTTGTCGGCAGTAAATAATTCACCCCTCCACTTT. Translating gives CASSLSAVNNSPLHF.

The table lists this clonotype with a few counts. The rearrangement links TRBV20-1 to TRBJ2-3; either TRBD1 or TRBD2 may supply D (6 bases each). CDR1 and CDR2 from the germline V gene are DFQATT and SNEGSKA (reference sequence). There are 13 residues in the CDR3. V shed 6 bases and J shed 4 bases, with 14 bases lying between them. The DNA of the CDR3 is TGCAGTGCGCGACGGGGGCCCCCAGATACGCAGTATTTT. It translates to CSARRGPPDTQYF.

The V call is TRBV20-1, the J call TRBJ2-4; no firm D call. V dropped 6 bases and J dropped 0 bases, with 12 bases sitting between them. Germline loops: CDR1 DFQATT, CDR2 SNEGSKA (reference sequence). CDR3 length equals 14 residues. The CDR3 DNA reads TGCAGTGCCCCTATAGGGCTAGCCAAAAACATTCAGTACTTC. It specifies CSAPIGLAKNIQYF.

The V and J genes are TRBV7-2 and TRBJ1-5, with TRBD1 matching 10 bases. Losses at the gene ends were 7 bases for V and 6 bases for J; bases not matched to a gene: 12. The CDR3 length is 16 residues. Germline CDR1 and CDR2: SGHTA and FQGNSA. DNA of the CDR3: TGTGCCAGCAACACTCCGGGACAGGGGTGGATTCAGCCCCAGCATTTT. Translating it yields CASNTPGQGWIQPQHF.

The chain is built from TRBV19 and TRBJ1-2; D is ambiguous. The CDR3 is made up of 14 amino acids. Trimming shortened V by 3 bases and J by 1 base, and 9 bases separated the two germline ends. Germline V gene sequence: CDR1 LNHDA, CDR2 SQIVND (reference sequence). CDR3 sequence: CASSMRTNNYGYTF. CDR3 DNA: TGTGCCAGTAGTATGCGGACGAATAACTATGGCTACACCTTC.

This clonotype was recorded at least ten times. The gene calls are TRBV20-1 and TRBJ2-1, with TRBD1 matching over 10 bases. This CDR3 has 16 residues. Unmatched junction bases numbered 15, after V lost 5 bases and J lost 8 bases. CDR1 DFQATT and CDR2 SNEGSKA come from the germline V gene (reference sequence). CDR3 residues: CSAQTGGRRGLHEQFF. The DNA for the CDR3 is TGCAGTGCTCAGACAGGGGGCCGGCGGGGGTTGCATGAGCAGTTCTTC.

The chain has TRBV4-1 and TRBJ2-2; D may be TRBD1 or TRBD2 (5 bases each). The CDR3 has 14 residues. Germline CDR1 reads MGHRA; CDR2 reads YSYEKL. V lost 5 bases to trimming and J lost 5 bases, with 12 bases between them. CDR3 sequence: CASSGQGRTGELFF. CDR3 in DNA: TGCGCCAGCAGCGGCCAGGGACGGACCGGGGAGCTGTTTTTT.

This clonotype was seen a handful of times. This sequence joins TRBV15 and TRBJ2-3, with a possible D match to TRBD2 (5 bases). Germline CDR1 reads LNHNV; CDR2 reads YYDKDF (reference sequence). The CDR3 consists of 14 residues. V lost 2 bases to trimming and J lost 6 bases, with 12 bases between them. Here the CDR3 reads CATSRPPVADTQYF. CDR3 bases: TGTGCCACCAGCAGACCTCCGGTAGCGGATACGCAGTATTTT.

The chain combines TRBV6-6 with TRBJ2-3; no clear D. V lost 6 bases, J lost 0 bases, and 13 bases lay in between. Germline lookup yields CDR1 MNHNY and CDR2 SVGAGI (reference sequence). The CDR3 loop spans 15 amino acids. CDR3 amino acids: CASSPHALSTDTQYF. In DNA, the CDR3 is TGTGCCAGCAGCCCACACGCACTGAGCACAGATACGCAGTATTTT.

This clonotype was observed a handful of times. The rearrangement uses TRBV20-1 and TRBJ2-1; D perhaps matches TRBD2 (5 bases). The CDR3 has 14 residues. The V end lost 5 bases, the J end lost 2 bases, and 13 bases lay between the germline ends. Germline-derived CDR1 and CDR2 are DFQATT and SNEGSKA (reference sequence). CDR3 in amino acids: CSARAGLPYNEQFF. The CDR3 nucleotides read TGCAGTGCTCGTGCTGGACTTCCCTACAATGAGCAGTTCTTC.

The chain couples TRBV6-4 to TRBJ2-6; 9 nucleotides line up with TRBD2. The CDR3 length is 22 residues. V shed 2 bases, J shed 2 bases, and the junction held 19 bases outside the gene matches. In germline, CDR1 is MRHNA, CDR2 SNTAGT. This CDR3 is CASSDPVAGGPVVSPGANVLTF. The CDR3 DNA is TGTGCCAGCAGTGACCCTGTCGCGGGGGGGCCTGTCGTCTCCCCTGGGGCCAACGTCCTGACTTTC.

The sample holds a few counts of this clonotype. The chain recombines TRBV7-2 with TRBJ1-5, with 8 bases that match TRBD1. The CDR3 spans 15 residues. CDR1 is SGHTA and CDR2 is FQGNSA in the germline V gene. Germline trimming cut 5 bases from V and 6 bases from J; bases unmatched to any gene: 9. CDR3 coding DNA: TGTGCCAGCAGCCCGGGACAGGAAAGGAGTCAGCCCCAGCATTTT. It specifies CASSPGQERSQPQHF.

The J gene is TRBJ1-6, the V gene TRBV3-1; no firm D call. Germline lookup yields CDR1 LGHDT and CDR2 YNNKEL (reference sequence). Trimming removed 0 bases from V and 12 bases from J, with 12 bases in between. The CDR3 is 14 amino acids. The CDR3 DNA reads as TGTGCCAGCAGCCAAGAAATTACCTTGATACCCCTCCACTTT. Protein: CASSQEITLIPLHF.